This TCR beta chain was retrieved from a study of identical twins. TCRdb re-called the 5' RACE reads with MiXCR, one entry per CDR3 protein. In the table there are under 900,000 distinct CDR3 sequences, around a sixth of which are singletons. CDR3 length: 14 residues. Germline loops: CDR1 MNHEY, CDR2 SVGAGI. V lost 3 bases, J lost 4 bases, and 5 bases stayed unmatched. The sample also formed part of further work on T cells expressing NK-cell markers.

The chain carries TRBV6-5 and TRBJ1-2; 7 bases align to TRBD1. The sample comprised PBMCs. This clonotype was obtained from a woman between 18 and 29 years old in good health. The CDR3 protein is CASSYQQGSYGYTF. The CDR3 DNA is TGTGCCAGCAGTTATCAACAGGGGAGCTATGGCTACACCTTC.